This T cell receptor beta chain was identified during a study of shared clonotypes between healthy human individuals. Overall study findings and caveats: Naive subsets usually exceeded memory subsets in estimated richness.

Comment on this clone: The antigen is unknown. The same CDR3 also results from other DNA sequences found in this sample.

This table comes from immunoSEQ multiplex PCR, and its TCRdb copy is limited to in-frame clones, with some not included. The data hold 2 million to 2.5 million clones, with roughly 95% observed a single time. The germline gives CDR1 KGHSH, CDR2 LQKENI. Trimming stripped 3 bases from V and 1 base from J, with 9 bases between. This CDR3 has 14 residues. The CD4+ fraction was divided into a CD45RA+ naive subset and a CD45RA-negative memory subset. The TCR was taken from a man younger than 35 in good health. The chain couples TRBV18 to TRBJ1-1, with D possibly matching TRBD1 (6 bases). Input material: naive CD4+ T cells sorted from blood. Stated subset: CD45RA+ positively selected. The CDR3 region has the DNA TGTGCCAGCTCACCTTTAGGGGGGAACACTGAAGCTTTCTTT. Translated: CASSPLGGNTEAFF.